This T cell receptor (beta chain) was recovered during a study of cytomegalovirus exposure and HLA in healthy donors. Study context: As an earlier analysis found, some 170 million T cells yielded about 120 million unique TCR beta sequences.

The CDR3 is made up of 15 amino acids. V shed 3 bases and J shed 4 bases, with 15 bases lying between them. Germline CDR1 LNHNV, CDR2 YYDKDF (reference sequence). Comment on this clone: The antigen is not known.

Findings and limits, study-wide: In a later analysis, a genetic analysis reported fewer productive-TCR N-insertions in an Asian-associated ancestry cluster than the cohort average. Association of around 17,000 TCR beta sequences with HLA alleles was found at 0.05 false discovery rate in a later analysis.

Nominal health characterized the donors when sampled, though unrecorded immune exposures were likely. The PCR had 60 Vbeta and 13 Jbeta primers. The data were produced by immunoSEQ multiplex PCR, yet TCRdb's version contains in-frame clones alone and is incomplete. The repertoire has about 31,000 clones, just under 90% of them found once; the top ten carry 2.7%. The receptor was isolated from a boy between 10 and 17 years old in good health and CMV-seronegative. Specimen: PBMCs. The J gene is TRBJ1-1, the V gene TRBV15; no firm D call. CDR3 amino acids: CATSSPLWESTEAFF. DNA of the CDR3: TGTGCCACCAGCAGTCCCCTCTGGGAGAGCACTGAAGCTTTCTTT.